This is a list of T cell receptor beta chains from one sample in a study of OX40 agonist ivuxolimab in advanced cancers. Only in-frame clones appear in the TCRdb table, and some are missing; sequencing was by immunoSEQ multiplex PCR. The sample records roughly 42,000 clones, roughly 90% being singletons. Specimen: CD4+ or CD8+ T cells sorted from blood, collected in a trial of the OX40 agonist ivuxolimab. Receptors were obtained from an adult with an advanced solid tumor such as melanoma, head and neck, liver or kidney cancer. Both conserved end residues are part of each CDR3. The D gene is left open where the match is weak. Clone size is given for some rows only: seen once, a few or many times, or a class if the clone is expanded.

j_gene	v_gene	d_gene	abundance	CDR3aa	CDR3nt
TRBJ1-3	TRBV28	.	.	CASSLIGGLSGNTIYF	TGTGCCAGCAGTTTAATTGGGGGACTCTCTGGAAACACCATATATTTT
TRBJ2-5	TRBV28	TRBD2	.	CASRPMTSGSSLVETQYF	TGTGCCAGCAGGCCAATGACTAGCGGGAGTTCACTCGTCGAGACCCAGTACTTC
TRBJ2-6	TRBV9	TRBD1	.	CASSVGTGVGRGANVLTF	TGTGCCAGCAGCGTGGGGACAGGCGTGGGACGGGGGGCCAACGTCCTGACTTTC
TRBJ2-1	TRBV9	.	.	CASSVGSNSYNEQFF	TGTGCCAGCAGCGTAGGGAGCAACTCCTACAATGAGCAGTTCTTC
TRBJ2-7	TRBV4-1	.	.	CASSQVTLSEQYF	TGCGCCAGCAGCCAAGTTACGTTGAGCGAGCAGTACTTC
TRBJ2-3	TRBV21-1	.	.	CASSKVGQGDPDTQYF	TGTGCCAGCAGCAAAGTGGGGCAGGGTGACCCAGATACGCAGTATTTT
TRBJ1-3	TRBV28	TRBD1	.	CASSSPPGQGNTIYF	TGTGCCAGCAGTTCGCCTCCGGGACAGGGAAACACCATATATTTT
TRBJ2-1	TRBV7-3	.	.	CASSLTSLALSSYNEQFF	TGTGCCAGCAGCTTAACCTCACTAGCTCTTAGCTCCTACAATGAGCAGTTCTTC
TRBJ2-5	TRBV7-9	.	.	CASYVDGATKQETQYF	TGTGCCAGTTACGTCGATGGGGCAACGAAGCAAGAGACCCAGTACTTC
TRBJ2-7	TRBV29-1	TRBD2	.	CSVDGGTSGRRYEQYF	TGCAGCGTTGATGGAGGGACTAGCGGGAGACGGTACGAGCAGTACTTC
TRBJ2-7	TRBV19	TRBD1	.	CASSTRLGTGTYEQYF	TGTGCCAGTAGTACCCGGTTAGGGACAGGGACCTACGAGCAGTACTTC
TRBJ1-1	TRBV6-1	.	.	CASSETEGWLVNTEAFF	TGTGCCAGCAGTGAGACGGAAGGATGGCTAGTCAACACTGAAGCTTTCTTT
TRBJ2-5	TRBV5-1	.	.	CASSRGGAETQYF	TGCGCCAGCAGTCGTGGGGGGGCAGAGACCCAGTACTTC
TRBJ2-7	TRBV7-9	.	.	CASSFEVQTNSYEQYF	TGTGCCAGCAGCTTCGAGGTACAGACAAATTCCTACGAGCAGTACTTC
TRBJ2-1	TRBV5-1	TRBD2	once	CASSSSGASYNEQFF	TGCGCCAGCAGCTCTAGCGGGGCCTCCTACAATGAGCAGTTCTTC
TRBJ1-2	TRBV7-2	.	.	CASSPLDSDYYGYTF	TGTGCCAGCAGCCCCCTGGACAGCGATTACTATGGCTACACCTTC
TRBJ1-5	TRBV30	.	.	CAWSGLGSNQPQHF	TGTGCCTGGAGCGGTTTGGGTAGCAATCAGCCCCAGCATTTT
TRBJ2-5	TRBV10-2	TRBD2	.	CASSTGLAGSLLETQYF	TGCGCCAGCAGTACGGGACTAGCGGGATCCCTCCTGGAGACCCAGTACTTC
TRBJ2-7	TRBV19	.	few	CASSPGPSYEQYF	TGTGCCAGTAGTCCGGGACCGTCCTACGAGCAGTACTTC
TRBJ1-5	TRBV7-2	.	.	CASSFWDTGDQPQHF	TGTGCCAGCAGCTTCTGGGACACTGGAGATCAGCCCCAGCATTTT
TRBJ2-3	TRBV19	.	.	CASGSGTDTQYF	TGTGCCAGTGGGAGCGGCACAGATACGCAGTATTTT
TRBJ2-5	TRBV11-2	.	.	CASSLEASGQWGETQYF	TGTGCCAGCAGCTTAGAGGCTAGCGGACAGTGGGGGGAGACCCAGTACTTC
TRBJ1-1	TRBV4-1	.	.	CASRQWTYLNTEAFF	TGCGCCAGCAGGCAATGGACTTATCTGAACACTGAAGCTTTCTTT
TRBJ2-1	TRBV2	TRBD2	.	CARDGLAEYNEQFF	TGTGCCAGGGACGGTCTAGCGGAGTACAATGAGCAGTTCTTC
TRBJ2-2	TRBV4-3	.	once	CASSHPLGELFF	TGCGCCAGCAGCCATCCCCTCGGGGAGCTGTTTTTT
TRBJ1-2	TRBV9	.	.	CASSVGGYGYTF	TGTGCCAGCAGCGTAGGAGGCTATGGCTACACCTTC
TRBJ2-2	TRBV19	TRBD2	.	CASGTSGELFF	TGTGCCAGCGGGACTAGCGGGGAGCTGTTTTTT
TRBJ2-4	TRBV11-2	.	.	CASSFKGAKNIQYF	TGTGCCAGCAGCTTCAAGGGGGCCAAAAACATTCAGTACTTC
TRBJ2-7	TRBV4-3	.	.	CASSQDSAGSNEQYF	TGCGCCAGCAGCCAAGATTCGGCAGGGAGTAACGAGCAGTACTTC
TRBJ2-1	TRBV28	.	few	CASSSAGYNEQFF	TGTGCCAGCAGTTCCGCCGGCTACAATGAGCAGTTCTTC
TRBJ1-5	TRBV13	.	.	CASSLGTDQPQHF	TGTGCCAGCAGCTTAGGGACAGATCAGCCCCAGCATTTT
TRBJ2-1	TRBV19	.	.	CASSIGDAYNEQFF	TGTGCCAGTAGTATTGGGGACGCCTACAATGAGCAGTTCTTC
TRBJ1-1	TRBV6-5	.	.	CASSQGPNTEAFF	TGTGCCAGCAGCCAGGGACCCAACACTGAAGCTTTCTTT
TRBJ2-7	TRBV27	TRBD1	.	CASSSGQGPYEQYF	TGTGCCAGCAGTTCCGGACAGGGACCCTACGAGCAGTACTTC
TRBJ2-7	TRBV25-1	.	.	CASSDSGRSPYEQYF	TGTGCCAGCAGTGACTCCGGCAGGAGCCCCTACGAGCAGTACTTC
TRBJ2-2	TRBV27	TRBD2	.	CASSSGTSGNTGELFF	TGTGCCAGCAGTTCCGGGACTAGCGGTAACACCGGGGAGCTGTTTTTT
TRBJ2-3	TRBV11-2	.	.	CASSITDTQYF	TGTGCCAGCAGTATCACAGATACGCAGTATTTT
TRBJ2-5	TRBV28	.	.	CASSLNVRRPSLQETQYF	TGTGCCAGCAGTTTAAACGTTCGGCGGCCATCCCTCCAAGAGACCCAGTACTTC
TRBJ2-7	TRBV11-2	TRBD2	.	CASSLGLAYEQYF	TGTGCCAGCAGCTTGGGACTAGCTTACGAGCAGTACTTC
TRBJ1-1	TRBV15	.	.	CATSMGGNTEAFF	TGTGCCACCAGCATGGGTGGGAACACTGAAGCTTTCTTT
TRBJ2-3	TRBV11-2	.	.	CASSPWERGSGTDTQYF	TGTGCCAGCAGCCCTTGGGAACGCGGATCGGGAACAGATACGCAGTATTTT
TRBJ2-7	TRBV6-5	.	.	CASSYFTGSEQYF	TGTGCCAGCAGTTATTTTACAGGCTCCGAGCAGTACTTC
TRBJ2-7	TRBV4-1	.	.	CASSQGSGTFAYEQYF	TGCGCCAGCAGCCAAGGATCCGGAACATTCGCCTACGAGCAGTACTTC
TRBJ1-1	TRBV25-1	.	.	CASPQGIHTEAFF	TGTGCCAGCCCACAGGGAATTCACACTGAAGCTTTCTTT
TRBJ2-3	TRBV19	.	.	CASSIFSPTDTQYF	TGTGCCAGTAGTATTTTCTCACCTACAGATACGCAGTATTTT
TRBJ2-7	TRBV7-8	.	.	CASSFSQSEQYF	TGTGCCAGCAGCTTCAGTCAGTCCGAGCAGTACTTC
TRBJ2-7	TRBV28	TRBD1	.	CASTLDRGRLEQYF	TGTGCCAGCACCCTGGACAGGGGGCGCCTCGAGCAGTACTTC
TRBJ2-7	TRBV27	TRBD1	.	CASRTGASYEQYF	TGTGCCAGCAGGACAGGGGCCTCCTACGAGCAGTACTTC
TRBJ1-6	TRBV13	.	.	CASTVLDSPLHF	TGTGCCAGCACCGTACTAGATTCACCCCTCCACTTT
TRBJ1-2	TRBV27	TRBD1	.	CASSQTGNYGYTF	TGTGCCAGCAGCCAGACAGGGAACTATGGCTACACCTTC